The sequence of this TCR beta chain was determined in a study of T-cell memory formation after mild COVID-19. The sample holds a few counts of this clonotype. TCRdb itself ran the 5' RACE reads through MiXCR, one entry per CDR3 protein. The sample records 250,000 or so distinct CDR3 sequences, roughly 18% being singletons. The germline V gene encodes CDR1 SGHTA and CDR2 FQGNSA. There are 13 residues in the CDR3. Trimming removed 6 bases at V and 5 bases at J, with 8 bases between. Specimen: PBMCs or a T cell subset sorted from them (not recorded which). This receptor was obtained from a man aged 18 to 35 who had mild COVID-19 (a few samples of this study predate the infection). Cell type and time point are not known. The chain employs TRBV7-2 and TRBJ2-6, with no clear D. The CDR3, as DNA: TGTGCCAGCAGTCAAGACAGGGCCAACGTCCTGACTTTC. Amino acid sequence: CASSQDRANVLTF.